Described below is a single T cell receptor (beta chain) sequence and its context. Its antigen is as yet unknown. Germline CDR1 and CDR2: KGHDR and SFDVKD. V dropped 7 bases and J dropped 0 bases, with 10 bases sitting between them. The CDR3 runs to 14 residues. This entry belongs to a study of T cell responses to AZD1222 COVID-19 vaccine. Study background: Doses given second, at about 4 or about 12 weeks, were pooled.

The repertoire was sequenced with immunoSEQ multiplex PCR; TCRdb's copy has only in-frame clones and lacks some. Of approximately 200,000 clones in the sample, 85% to 90% were seen once. Findings of the study overall: Repertoires were sampled only after the peak T cell response. Vaccine-associated CD4 TCRs spanned spike, dominant at 160-218 and 743-854.

The gene calls are TRBV24-1 and TRBJ2-3; D possibly corresponds to TRBD2 (6 bases). The sequence was obtained from an adult in good health. This material consisted of peripheral blood, taken on day 0 of AZD1222 vaccination. The CDR3 coding sequence is TGTGCCACCAGAGCCGGACTAAGCACAGATACGCAGTATTTT. Amino acids: CATRAGLSTDTQYF.